This entry is about one TCR beta chain. Clinical histories supplied by participants themselves formed the basis of cohort assignment. This record comes from a study of blood T cell repertoires in COVID-19. The wider study: In each case, the material was cDNA or gDNA derived from T cells, B-cell-depleted T cells, or PBMCs.

Authors' processing steps: Amplified reference gene primers provided the basis for estimating nucleated cell counts. Here immunoSEQ multiplex PCR was the method, and the copy in TCRdb shows in-frame clones only, minus some. V and J calls and clone size are those listed in that table; D and trimming were worked out from the DNA. The profile shows nearly 250,000 clones, 70% to 90% of them singletons. This CDR3 contains 13 residues. CDR1 is LGHDT and CDR2 is YNNKEL in the germline V gene (reference sequence). V lost 4 bases and J lost 4; bases outside the gene matches: 2. What was sequenced was PBMCs or T cells enriched from blood (not recorded which). The receptor was derived from a man aged 50 or older who had been exposed to COVID-19. V gene TRBV3-1 (or the pseudogene TRBV3-2) combines with J gene TRBJ1-2; 8 bases fit TRBD1. CDR3 sequence reads: CASSRDRRYGYTF. DNA for the CDR3: TGTGCCAGCAGCCGGGACAGGCGCTATGGCTACACCTTC.